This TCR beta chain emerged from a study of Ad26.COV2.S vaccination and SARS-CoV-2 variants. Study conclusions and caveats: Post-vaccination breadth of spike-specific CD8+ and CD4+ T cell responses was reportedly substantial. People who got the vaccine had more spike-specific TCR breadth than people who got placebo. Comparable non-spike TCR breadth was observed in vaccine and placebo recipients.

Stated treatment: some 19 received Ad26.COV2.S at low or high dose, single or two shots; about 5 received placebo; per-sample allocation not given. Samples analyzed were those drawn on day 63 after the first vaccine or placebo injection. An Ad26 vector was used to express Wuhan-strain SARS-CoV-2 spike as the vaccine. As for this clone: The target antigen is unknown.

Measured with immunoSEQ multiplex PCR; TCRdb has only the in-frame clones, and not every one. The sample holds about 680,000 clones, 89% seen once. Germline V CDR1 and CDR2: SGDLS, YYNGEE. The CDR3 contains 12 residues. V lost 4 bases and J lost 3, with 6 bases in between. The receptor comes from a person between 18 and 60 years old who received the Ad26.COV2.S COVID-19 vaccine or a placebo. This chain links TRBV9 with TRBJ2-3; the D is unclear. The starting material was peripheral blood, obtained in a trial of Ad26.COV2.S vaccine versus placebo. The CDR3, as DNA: TGTGCCAGCAGCACCGGGACAGATACGCAGTATTTT. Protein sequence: CASSTGTDTQYF.